The rows below give T cell receptor beta chains drawn from one sample of a study of blood T cell repertoires in COVID-19. Some clones are missing from TCRdb's copy, which holds only in-frame ones; the method was immunoSEQ multiplex PCR. In the table there are some 190,000 clones, 84% of which are singletons. Sequencing was carried out using peripheral blood. The receptors stem from a woman in her 70s with active or convalescent COVID-19. CDR3s include the opening cysteine and the closing phenylalanine or tryptophan. Fields, in order: J gene, clone size, V gene, D gene, CDR3 DNA, CDR3 protein. The D gene is left open where the match is weak. The size field is filled for only some rows; it gives once, few, many or a size class.

J gene: TRBJ2-7
clone size: NA
V gene: TRBV6-4
D gene: NA
CDR3 DNA: TGTGCCAGCAGTGACTCGATTTGGTGGACACCGGGGGCCTACGAGCAGTACTTC
CDR3 protein: CASSDSIWWTPGAYEQYF

J gene: TRBJ2-1
clone size: NA
V gene: TRBV11-3
D gene: TRBD2
CDR3 DNA: TGTGCCAGCAGCTTAGGCATCCTAGCGGGAGTGAATGAGCAGTTCTTC
CDR3 protein: CASSLGILAGVNEQFF

J gene: TRBJ1-2
clone size: once
V gene: TRBV19
D gene: TRBD1
CDR3 DNA: TGTGCCAGCAGAAGGCCGACAGGGTCAACAACTATGCGCTACACCTTC
CDR3 protein: CASRRPTGSTTMRYTF

J gene: TRBJ1-2
clone size: once
V gene: TRBV19
D gene: NA
CDR3 DNA: TGTGCCAGTAGTACGAAACAGGGATACGTTCTTGGCTACACCTTC
CDR3 protein: CASSTKQGYVLGYTF

J gene: TRBJ1-6
clone size: NA
V gene: TRBV9
D gene: NA
CDR3 DNA: TGTGCCAGCAGCGCCGCGACAGGCTCTAATTCACCCCTCCACTTT
CDR3 protein: CASSAATGSNSPLHF

J gene: TRBJ1-5
clone size: once
V gene: TRBV28
D gene: TRBD1
CDR3 DNA: TGTGCCAGCAGGAGACAGGGTCTAGGCAATCAGCCCCAGCATTTT
CDR3 protein: CASRRQGLGNQPQHF

J gene: TRBJ1-1
clone size: many
V gene: TRBV7-3
D gene: NA
CDR3 DNA: TGTGCCAGCAGCTTAACGGGACAGAACACTGAAGCTTTCTTT
CDR3 protein: CASSLTGQNTEAFF

J gene: TRBJ1-2
clone size: NA
V gene: TRBV30
D gene: NA
CDR3 DNA: TGTGCCTGGACCGGACTTGAGCATGGCTACACCTTC
CDR3 protein: CAWTGLEHGYTF

J gene: TRBJ2-7
clone size: NA
V gene: TRBV4-1
D gene: TRBD2
CDR3 DNA: TGCGCCAGCAGCCACCCTTCGGGAGGAGGCTACGAGCAGTACTTC
CDR3 protein: CASSHPSGGGYEQYF

J gene: TRBJ1-3
clone size: NA
V gene: TRBV19
D gene: NA
CDR3 DNA: TGTGCCAGTATTAATACCGCCGGGTATGGAAACACCATATATTTT
CDR3 protein: CASINTAGYGNTIYF

J gene: TRBJ2-3
clone size: NA
V gene: TRBV7-8
D gene: NA
CDR3 DNA: TGTGCCAGCAGTCCATATACGGAGGGCCCAGATACGCAGTATTTT
CDR3 protein: CASSPYTEGPDTQYF

J gene: TRBJ1-1
clone size: NA
V gene: TRBV28
D gene: NA
CDR3 DNA: TGTGCCAGCCCCGCCGGTTTGGGGGGGTATGGAGGGAACACTGAAGCTTTCTTT
CDR3 protein: CASPAGLGGYGGNTEAFF

J gene: TRBJ1-1
clone size: NA
V gene: TRBV5-3
D gene: NA
CDR3 DNA: TGTGCCAGAAGCTTGCCGGGACAAGTGAACACTGAAGCTTTCTTT
CDR3 protein: CARSLPGQVNTEAFF

J gene: TRBJ1-2
clone size: NA
V gene: TRBV5-1
D gene: NA
CDR3 DNA: TGCGCCAGCAGCTTGGCCAGGGGAAGGGGCTACACCTTC
CDR3 protein: CASSLARGRGYTF

J gene: TRBJ2-1
clone size: NA
V gene: TRBV23-1
D gene: TRBD2
CDR3 DNA: TGCGCCAGCAGTCGCTTAAGCGGACTAGCGGGAGAACTAAATTACCATGAGCAGTTCTTC
CDR3 protein: CASSRLSGLAGELNYHEQFF

J gene: TRBJ1-5
clone size: few
V gene: TRBV28
D gene: TRBD1
CDR3 DNA: TGTGCCAGCGGAGGACTCAGGGGGGGCAATCAGCCCCAGCATTTT
CDR3 protein: CASGGLRGGNQPQHF

J gene: TRBJ1-2
clone size: once
V gene: TRBV6-6
D gene: NA
CDR3 DNA: TGTGCCAGCAGTCGAGGCGTGGCGGAGGGCTACACCTTC
CDR3 protein: CASSRGVAEGYTF

J gene: TRBJ2-7
clone size: few
V gene: TRBV5-6
D gene: TRBD1
CDR3 DNA: TGTGCCAGCAGCTTACAGGGGTACGAGCAGTACTTC
CDR3 protein: CASSLQGYEQYF

J gene: TRBJ1-2
clone size: NA
V gene: TRBV12-3/TRBV12-4
D gene: NA
CDR3 DNA: TGTGCCAGCAGTAATACAGTCTATGGCTACACCTTC
CDR3 protein: CASSNTVYGYTF

J gene: TRBJ1-3
clone size: NA
V gene: TRBV9
D gene: NA
CDR3 DNA: TGTGCCAGCAGCTCCCCGGGGGTCGGGGGAAACACCATATATTTT
CDR3 protein: CASSSPGVGGNTIYF

J gene: TRBJ1-4
clone size: NA
V gene: TRBV7-6
D gene: TRBD1
CDR3 DNA: TGTGCCAGCAGCTTAAAGACGGGGCGGGGACAGGGGATTGAAAAACTGTTTTTT
CDR3 protein: CASSLKTGRGQGIEKLFF

J gene: TRBJ1-4
clone size: NA
V gene: TRBV7-9
D gene: NA
CDR3 DNA: TGTGCCAGCAGCCCACCCCGGGGTGCGACTAATGAAAAACTGTTTTTT
CDR3 protein: CASSPPRGATNEKLFF